This T cell receptor beta chain stems from a study of control samples from healthy donors and cancer patients (dated by TCRdb to 2018 to 2021). To prepare the library, the immunoSEQ multiplex PCR assay was applied. Sourced from immuneACCESS, this table was stored by TCRdb with only in-frame sequences that have V and J called. A share of the clones is absent; for the studies checked, an unresolved V gene accounts for under half, and the remainder has no known explanation. The sample profile shows roughly 170,000 clones; about 93% of them were found once. The leading ten clones occupy roughly 1.5% of the sample. With respect to this clone: It lacks a known antigen. The input lacks base qualities; no much larger clone sits a single base away.

Counted from cysteine to phenylalanine, this CDR3 has 15 amino acids. Only the CDR3 DNA is retained, 45 bases long and in frame from the first base. The V and J ends are trimmed by 1 base and 6 bases, leaving 17 bases between them. CDR1 GTSNPN and CDR2 SVGIG are derived from the germline V gene (reference sequence). This chain joins TRBV30 to TRBJ2-3, with the D gene too uncertain to name. The sequence came from a man aged 18 to 29 in good health. The sample was blood. The nucleotides read TGTGCCTGGAGTGCAAAGGACCGGGCCACTGATACGCAGTATTTT. Its protein product is CAWSAKDRATDTQYF.